The 23 T cell receptor beta chains reported below all come from one sample, sequenced in a study of control samples from healthy donors and cancer patients. The assay was immunoSEQ multiplex PCR, and TCRdb's table has in-frame clones only and misses some. The profile shows about 50,000 clones, 88% of them singletons. Input material: PBMCs. The receptors here all came from a man aged 45-60 years with head and neck cancer.

This chain uses TRBV5-5 with TRBJ1-1; TRBD1 matches at 8 bases. The CDR3 is 17 residues long. The trim removed 4 bases at V and 1 base at J, leaving 12 bases unmatched. The germline V gene has CDR1 SGHKS and CDR2 YYEKEE (reference sequence). This chain's CDR3 is CASSRTGFGAENTEAFF. The CDR3 coding sequence is TGTGCCAGCAGCCGGACAGGGTTTGGGGCGGAGAACACTGAAGCTTTCTTT.

The gene calls are TRBV7-8 and TRBJ1-5; no definite D call. The CDR3 is 15 amino acids. Germline CDR1 reads SGHVS; CDR2 reads FQNEAQ. Trimming left V 5 bases short and J 1 base short, with 12 bases between. CDR3 nucleotide sequence: TGTGCCAGCAGCCCCCGGGCGGGGAGCAATCAGCCCCAGCATTTT. Its protein is CASSPRAGSNQPQHF.

This chain connects TRBV11-2 to TRBJ2-7; D remains ambiguous. Germline V gene sequence: CDR1 SGHAT, CDR2 FQNNGV. With 5 bases removed from V and 4 bases from J, the gap between germline ends came to 15 bases. This CDR3 has 14 amino acids. CDR3 amino acids: CASSVVGDSYEQYF. DNA of the CDR3: TGTGCCAGCAGCGTGGTTGGGGATAGTTACGAGCAGTACTTC.

A remark on this clone: Germline and junction disagree at one end, which may indicate a read error. This chain uses TRBV19 with TRBJ2-7, with TRBD2 matching 9 bases. The CDR3 has 14 residues. Germline CDR1 reads LNHDA; CDR2 reads SQIVND (reference sequence). In nucleotides, the CDR3 is TGTGCCAGTAGCATAGCGGGGGCGACATACGAGCAGTACTTC. It translates to CASSIAGATYEQYF.

This chain joins TRBV6-6 and TRBJ1-4; D possibly corresponds to TRBD1 (5 bases). The V and J ends lost 6 bases and 3 bases respectively, with 11 bases between them. CDR3 size: 14 residues. From germline, CDR1 is MNHNY and CDR2 SVGAGI (reference sequence). In nucleotides, the CDR3 is TGTGCCAGCAGCTCAAGGGGATCTAATGAAAAACTGTTTTTT. It yields the protein CASSSRGSNEKLFF.

The V gene is TRBV5-1, the J gene TRBJ2-7; 11 positions agree with TRBD1. V shed 5 bases, J shed 0 bases, and the junction held 1 base outside the gene matches. This CDR3 is 14 amino acids long. Germline V gene lookup returns CDR1 SGHRS and CDR2 YFSETQ. CDR3 DNA: TGCGCCAGCAGGGGACAGGGGGACTCCTACGAGCAGTACTTC. This gives the protein CASRGQGDSYEQYF. Filled out from reference TRBV5-1 and TRBJ2-7, the complete variable domain reads KAGVTQTPRYLIKTRGQQVTLSCSPISGHRSVSWYQQTPGQGLQFLFEYFSETQRNKGNFPGRFSGRQFSNSRSEMNVSTLELGDSALYLCASRGQGDSYEQYFGPGTRLTVT.

V is TRBV5-3 and J is TRBJ2-7; the match to TRBD1 covers 8 bases. TRBV5-3 qualifies as an ORF whose function is uncertain. The CDR3 contains 20 residues. The trim removed 2 bases at V and 3 bases at J, leaving 22 bases unmatched. CDR3 nucleotide sequence: TGTGCCAGAAGCTTTGCGCCTACCCGGACAGGGAGAAACGTAGGCTACGAGCAGTACTTC. Protein sequence: CARSFAPTRTGRNVGYEQYF.

The chain links TRBV11-2 to TRBJ1-2; D call uncertain. The CDR3 is 15 amino acids. Germline V gene lookup returns CDR1 SGHAT and CDR2 FQNNGV. Trimming stripped 5 bases from V and 2 bases from J, with 15 bases between. CDR3 sequence: CASSIGPQVNYGYTF. DNA for the CDR3: TGTGCCAGCAGCATCGGCCCCCAGGTCAACTATGGCTACACCTTC.

The chain couples TRBV7-2 to TRBJ1-2; 8 nucleotides line up with TRBD1. Germline-derived CDR1 and CDR2 are SGHTA and FQGNSA. The ends lost 0 bases at V and 6 bases at J; junction bases unmatched: 15. The CDR3 has 18 amino acids. The CDR3 DNA is TGTGCCAGCAGCTTAGCGAGCCATCAGGGGGCGTCGGTCCATGGCTACACCTTC. It specifies CASSLASHQGASVHGYTF.

The chain is built from TRBV28 and TRBJ1-1; D not resolved. Trimming shortened V by 6 bases and J by 3 bases, and 2 bases separated the two germline ends. The CDR3 is 10 residues long. Germline values: CDR1 MDHEN, CDR2 SYDVKM. Here the CDR3 reads CASRHTEAFF. CDR3 sequence (DNA): TGTGCCAGCAGGCACACTGAAGCTTTCTTT.

This clone was observed once. The J gene is TRBJ2-5, the V gene TRBV12-5; 10 positions match TRBD2. Per germline, CDR1 LGHNT and CDR2 FRNRAP. The CDR3 is 19 residues long. With V trimmed by 2 bases and J by 5 bases, 17 bases remained unmatched. The CDR3 nucleotides read TGTGCTAGTGGTTTGACACTAGAAGTTAGCGGGAGGATCGGGGAGACCCAGTACTTC. Residues: CASGLTLEVSGRIGETQYF.

This sequence joins TRBV6-5 and TRBJ2-1, with TRBD2 matching 13 bases. The length of the CDR3 is 15 residues. Germline-derived CDR1 and CDR2 are MNHEY and SVGAGI. J was trimmed by 7 bases and V by 7 bases; bases with no gene match: 7. The CDR3 sequence: CASTTGTSGTNEQFF. CDR3 nucleotide sequence: TGTGCCAGCACCACCGGGACTAGCGGGACAAATGAGCAGTTCTTC.

CDR3 region: CSGNQGQETQYF. For the CDR3, the DNA is TGCAGCGGGAACCAGGGTCAAGAGACCCAGTACTTC. V and J are TRBV29-1 and TRBJ2-5; possibly TRBD1 for D (5 bases). Between the trimmed V and J ends, which lost 7 bases and 2 bases, there was a span of 11 bases. The germline V gene encodes CDR1 SQVTM and CDR2 ANQGSEA. This CDR3 has 12 amino acids. Together with reference TRBV29-1 and TRBJ2-5, the CDR3 gives the full variable domain: SAVISQKPSRDICQRGTSLTIQCQVDSQVTMMFWYRQQPGQSLTLIATANQGSEATYESGFVIDKFPISRPNLTFSTLTVSNMSPEDSSIYLCSGNQGQETQYFGPGTRLLVL.

The chain uses TRBV11-2 and TRBJ2-4; D is ambiguous. V was shortened by 2 bases and J by 3 bases, with 11 bases between the two germline ends. The CDR3 covers 15 residues. The germline CDR1 and CDR2 sequences are SGHAT and FQNNGV. The CDR3 protein is CASSLRIEGKNIQYF. DNA of the CDR3: TGTGCCAGCAGCTTACGGATTGAAGGCAAAAACATTCAGTACTTC. The full variable domain, its missing parts supplied by reference TRBV11-2 and TRBJ2-4, is EAGVAQSPRYKIIEKRQSVAFWCNPISGHATLYWYQQILGQGPKLLIQFQNNGVVDDSQLPKDRFSAERLKGVDSTLKIQPAKLEDSAVYLCASSLRIEGKNIQYFGAGTRLSVL.

The CDR3 reads CAHVCGGSRSNQPQHF. The CDR3 bases are TGCGCCCACGTTTGCGGGGGGAGTCGTAGCAATCAGCCCCAGCATTTT. This rearrangement joins TRBV5-1 to TRBJ1-5; D possibly corresponds to TRBD1 (5 bases). V lost 10 bases and J lost 0, with 20 bases in between. Germline CDR1 SGHRS, CDR2 YFSETQ. The CDR3 extends over 16 amino acids.

The J gene is TRBJ2-7, the V gene TRBV19, with 8 nucleotides matching TRBD2. This CDR3 is 14 amino acids long. Germline values: CDR1 LNHDA, CDR2 SQIVND (reference sequence). The trim removed 4 bases at V and 7 bases at J, leaving 9 bases unmatched. CDR3 sequence (DNA): TGTGCCAGTAGTACGGGACTAGAGAGTGGGGAGCAGTACTTC. Translating gives CASSTGLESGEQYF.

The V and J genes are TRBV5-1 and TRBJ2-5; 13 bases agree with TRBD2. V lost 3 bases and J lost 5; bases outside the gene matches: 13. The CDR3 has 18 amino acids. CDR1 is SGHRS, CDR2 YFSETQ, per germline. The CDR3 is CASSSGGLAGAMGETQYF. In nucleotides, the CDR3 is TGCGCCAGCAGCTCCGGTGGACTAGCGGGAGCTATGGGGGAGACCCAGTACTTC.

The chain carries TRBV19 and TRBJ2-7; D unresolved. The CDR3 runs 15 residues. V lost 2 bases to trimming and J lost 3 bases, with 14 bases between them. CDR1 is LNHDA, CDR2 SQIVND, per germline (reference sequence). CDR3 region: CASSILAQPDYEQYF. In nucleotides, the CDR3 is TGTGCCAGTAGTATACTTGCACAGCCCGACTACGAGCAGTACTTC.

The genes are TRBV5-4 and TRBJ2-3; D assignment may be TRBD1 or TRBD2 (5 bases each). The CDR3 runs 14 residues. The V and J ends lost 5 bases and 3 bases respectively, with 13 bases between them. Per the germline V gene, CDR1 is SGHNT and CDR2 is YYREEE (reference sequence). The CDR3 DNA reads as TGTGCCAGCAGGAGGGAAGGGGCGACAGATACGCAGTATTTT. Protein: CASRREGATDTQYF.

The CDR3 region is CASSRPLAGVYNEQFF. Written as DNA, the CDR3 is TGTGCCAGCAGCCGGCCCCTAGCGGGCGTCTACAATGAGCAGTTCTTC. V usage is TRBV3-1 (or the pseudogene TRBV3-2) and J usage is TRBJ2-1, with 8 bases aligning to TRBD2. The trim removed 4 bases at V and 3 bases at J, leaving 8 bases unmatched. This CDR3 is built from 16 residues. CDR1 LGHDT and CDR2 YNNKEL come from the germline V gene (reference sequence).

The chain links TRBV3-1 (or the pseudogene TRBV3-2) to TRBJ2-7; the D is unclear. This CDR3 is built from 14 residues. Germline-derived CDR1 and CDR2 are LGHDT and YNNKEL (reference sequence). V gave up 3 bases and J gave up 1 base, with 10 bases separating them. The CDR3, as DNA: TGTGCCAGCAGCCATAATCGATCATCCTACGAGCAGTACTTC. Its translation is CASSHNRSSYEQYF.

The V call is TRBV6-1, the J call TRBJ2-7, with D maybe TRBD1 (6 bases). With 1 base removed from V and 6 bases from J, the gap between germline ends came to 13 bases. The CDR3 runs to 14 residues. Germline values: CDR1 MNHNS, CDR2 SASEGT. In nucleotides, the CDR3 is TGTGCCAGCAGTGAAGACAGGGCCAGGGTCGAGCAGTACTTC. It encodes CASSEDRARVEQYF.

The V gene is TRBV10-3, the J gene TRBJ2-5, with 9 bases matching TRBD2. The CDR3 runs 17 residues. With 2 bases clipped from V and 0 bases from J, the junction kept 7 bases outside the gene matches. Per germline, CDR1 ENHRY and CDR2 SYGVKD. Here the CDR3 reads CAISEIVSGGNQETQYF. CDR3 nucleotide sequence: TGTGCCATCAGTGAGATCGTGAGCGGGGGGAACCAAGAGACCCAGTACTTC.